This TCR beta chain was observed in a study of CXCR3-negative and CXCR3-positive naive CD8 T cells. The TRB cDNA libraries were prepared by 5' RACE with UMI labels. One entry per CDR3 protein, without DNA, is what TCRdb gives after re-calling the 5' RACE reads. The ten most abundant clones cover 0.49% of a sample with 150,000 or so distinct CDR3 sequences. The CDR3 covers 18 residues. CDR1 and CDR2 (germline): SGHVS, FNYEAQ. Study outcomes and limitations: CXCR3-positive naive cells had TRB CDR3s that were more hydrophobic than CXCR3-negative naive cells had. With CXCR3 expression partially decreased after cryopreservation, most assays relied on fresh PBMCs. Naive cells used TRBV-TRBJ genes in much the same way whether CXCR3-negative or CXCR3-positive; memory cells did not. Memory CD8+ cells showed much lower diversity, while both naive subsets displayed comparably high diversity.

A word on this clonotype: The target antigen is unknown.

Per CD8+ T cell subset, triplicate sorts of 300,000 cells each were done. The sample comprised naive CXCR3+ CD8+ T cells from blood. Subset: CD45RO-CCR7+CD27+CD95- naive CD8+ T cells expressing CXCR3 (TNR3+). The sequence was collected from a human donor in good health. Some clones in this sample may be carry-over from other donors' samples. The chain is built from TRBV7-6 and TRBJ2-1; TCRdb names TRBD2, which stays unverified in the absence of DNA. The CDR3 here is CASSLAVLGRASYNEQFF.